The 9 T cell receptor beta chains presented below share a single source sample, sequenced in a study of vaccination and CD4 T cells after COVID-19. Which antigens these TCRs recognize remains unknown. The study sequenced cultured CD4+ T cell DNA using the Oncomine TCR Beta short-read assay. TCRdb re-called the PCR reads with MiXCR, one entry per CDR3 protein. The profile shows about 15,000 distinct CDR3 sequences, 73% of them singletons. Sample treatment: approximately nine-day PBMC culture with coronavirus spike peptide pools or control peptides (ViraFEST assay). The specimen was CD4+ T cells from blood, cultured in vitro. These receptor sequences come from a human donor who had recovered from COVID-19.

The rearrangement links TRBV7-3 to TRBJ1-4; possible D gene TRBD1, 5 bases. Germline CDR1 and CDR2: SGHTA and FQGTGA. The CDR3 totals 15 residues. V dropped 0 bases and J dropped 2 bases, with 7 bases sitting between them. CDR3 loop: CASSLTGTTNEKLFF. The CDR3 DNA reads as TGTGCCAGCAGCTTAACAGGGACCACTAATGAAAAACTGTTTTTT.

This sequence joins TRBV6-1 and TRBJ1-1; the D is unclear. V lost 7 bases and J 0 bases, leaving 15 bases between the germline ends. CDR1 is MNHNS and CDR2 is SASEGT in the germline V gene. The CDR3 extends over 15 amino acids. The chain's CDR3 is CASTRLDVMNTEAFF. CDR3 in DNA: TGTGCCAGCACCCGGTTGGACGTGATGAACACTGAAGCTTTCTTT.

J is TRBJ2-5 and V is TRBV11-1; D remains unclear. Germline CDR1 is SGHAT and CDR2 is FQDESV (reference sequence). V lost 5 bases and J lost 2, with 12 bases in between. This CDR3 comprises 14 residues. CDR3 coding DNA: TGTGCCAGCAGCCCCCTCGGACGGCAAGAGACCCAGTACTTC. It yields the protein CASSPLGRQETQYF.

This clonotype is medium-sized in the sample. The chain combines TRBV6-5 with TRBJ2-1; 11 nucleotides agree with TRBD2. There are 15 residues in the CDR3. With V trimmed by 2 bases and J by 5 bases, 2 bases remained unmatched. Germline CDR1 reads MNHEY; CDR2 reads SVGAGI. The CDR3: CASSYIAGGNNEQFF. Here the CDR3 DNA reads TGTGCCAGCAGTTACATAGCGGGAGGGAACAATGAGCAGTTCTTC.

A single count supports this clonotype. V usage is TRBV20-1 and J usage is TRBJ2-1, with 7 nucleotides matching TRBD1. The CDR3 length is 14 residues. Germline assignment: CDR1 DFQATT and CDR2 SNEGSKA (reference sequence). In DNA form, the CDR3 reads TGCAGCCAAAGGGACAGCGGCTCCTACAATGAGCAGTTCTTC. It yields the protein CSQRDSGSYNEQFF.

The chain uses TRBV19 and TRBJ2-7, with 9 nucleotides matching TRBD1. The CDR3 spans 14 residues. V trimming: 6 bases; J trimming: 3 bases; junction bases outside the gene matches: 6. Per the germline V gene, CDR1 is LNHDA and CDR2 is SQIVND (reference sequence). CDR3 nucleotides: TGTGCCAGTAGGCCGGGACAGGGTAACTACGAGCAGTACTTC. It specifies CASRPGQGNYEQYF.

The CDR3 is CAISESLAGAVGELFF. The CDR3 DNA reads TGTGCCATCAGTGAGTCCCTAGCGGGAGCAGTCGGGGAGCTGTTTTTT. This rearrangement joins TRBV10-3 to TRBJ2-2; 10 bases are a match to TRBD2. CDR3 length equals 16 residues. Germline CDR1 reads ENHRY; CDR2 reads SYGVKD. Trimming at V came to 0 bases and at J to 7 bases, leaving 5 bases not matched to a gene.

CDR3 nucleotide sequence: TGTGCCAGCAGTCCAGGTGGGGTATTATTCCGAGAGACCCAGTACTTC. Residues: CASSPGGVLFRETQYF. The rearrangement joins TRBV6-1 to TRBJ2-5, with D unresolved. The germline CDR1 and CDR2 sequences are MNHNS and SASEGT. There are 16 residues in the CDR3. The V and J ends lost 5 bases and 4 bases respectively, with 20 bases between them.

This clonotype occurred once. The V and J genes are TRBV12-3 or TRBV12-4 and TRBJ2-5; 11 nucleotides line up with TRBD1. The CDR3 has 16 amino acids. V trimming: 5 bases; J trimming: 1 base; junction bases outside the gene matches: 6. CDR3: CASSPVGTGGQETQYF. Here the CDR3 DNA reads TGTGCCAGCAGTCCCGTTGGGACAGGGGGCCAAGAGACCCAGTACTTC.